One and the same sample provided the 32 T cell receptor beta chains below, sequenced in a study of T cells in narcolepsy. Profiling relied on immunoSEQ multiplex PCR, and the TCRdb table lists in-frame clones only, not all of them. The table lists over 25,000 clones, under 90% of them singletons, with 1.2% in the top ten. The specimen sequenced was CD45RA- memory CD4+ T cells from PBMCs. These receptors all stem from a human donor with narcolepsy.

The chain carries TRBV5-4 and TRBJ2-7; D uncertain. V was shortened by 0 bases and J by 3 bases, with 1 base between the two germline ends. Germline loops: CDR1 SGHNT, CDR2 YYREEE (reference sequence). The CDR3 consists of 11 residues. The CDR3 here is CASSLDYEQYF. The CDR3 nucleotides read TGTGCCAGCAGCTTGGACTACGAGCAGTACTTC.

The rearrangement joins TRBV5-5 to TRBJ2-5; 8 bases are a match to TRBD1. Trimming cost V 4 bases and J 7 bases; bases outside gene matches: 9. There are 14 residues in the CDR3. Germline V gene data show CDR1 as SGHKS and CDR2 as YYEKEE (reference sequence). The CDR3 DNA reads as TGTGCCAGCAGCACCGGACAGGGCGACGGGACCCAGTACTTC. Translated, it gives CASSTGQGDGTQYF.

This clone was seen more than once but under ten times. The V and J genes are TRBV18 and TRBJ2-2, with 7 bases lining up with TRBD1. This CDR3 is 15 amino acids long. V shed 2 bases, J shed 4 bases, and the junction held 4 bases outside the gene matches. Germline-derived CDR1 and CDR2 are KGHSH and LQKENI. CDR3 loop: CASSPGQASTGELFF. In DNA, the CDR3 is TGTGCCAGCTCACCAGGACAGGCCTCCACCGGGGAGCTGTTTTTT.

This clone showed up just once. The chain carries TRBV21-1 and TRBJ1-5; the table's D call, TRBD1, has no DNA check behind it. TRBV21-1 is a known pseudogene. This CDR3 region has 17 residues. CDR3 region: CASSPIPGQGFNQPQHF. The DNA of the CDR3 is TGTGCCAGCAGCCCTATTCCGGGACAGGGTTTCAATCAGCCCCAGCATTTT.

Worth noting for this clone: This CDR3 is also generated by other DNA sequences in the sample. The chain couples TRBV6-1 to TRBJ2-4, with D perhaps matching TRBD2 (7 bases). The V gene lost 3 bases and the J gene lost 0 bases, with 15 bases spanning the gap. CDR1 and CDR2 from the germline V gene are MNHNS and SASEGT. The CDR3 runs to 17 residues. CDR3 DNA sequence: TGTGCCAGCAGTGATGGGGGGGCGGGTGGAGCCAAAAACATTCAGTACTTC. Protein sequence: CASSDGGAGGAKNIQYF.

The genes are TRBV2 and TRBJ2-5; perhaps D is TRBD1 or TRBD2 (6 bases each). This CDR3 has 15 residues. Germline CDR1 SNHLY, CDR2 FYNNEI. The germline V and J ends were trimmed by 4 bases and 5 bases, with 17 bases remaining between them. CDR3 DNA sequence: TGTGCCAGCAGTGGTGCGAGCGGAGGGGGGGAGACCCAGTACTTC. Amino acids: CASSGASGGGETQYF.

This chain connects TRBV4-1 to TRBJ2-7; either TRBD1 or TRBD2 may supply D (5 bases each). Germline V CDR1 and CDR2: MGHRA, YSYEKL. Trimming left V 4 bases short and J 0 bases short, with 13 bases between. This CDR3 has 15 amino acids. The chain's CDR3 is CASSLGGGSSYEQYF. The CDR3 bases are TGCGCCAGCAGCCTGGGTGGGGGAAGCTCCTACGAGCAGTACTTC.

Comment on this clone: Within the sample, other DNA sequences also encode this same CDR3. The gene calls are TRBV9 and TRBJ2-4; D gene ambiguous. The CDR3 length is 13 residues. Germline loops: CDR1 SGDLS, CDR2 YYNGEE. V dropped 0 bases and J dropped 5 bases, with 6 bases sitting between them. CDR3 sequence reads: CASSVDHQNIQYF. CDR3 sequence (DNA): TGTGCCAGCAGCGTAGACCATCAAAACATTCAGTACTTC. Drawing the rest from reference TRBV9 and TRBJ2-4, the complete variable domain is DSGVTQTPKHLITATGQRVTLRCSPRSGDLSVYWYQQSLDQGLQFLIQYYNGEERAKGNILERFSAQQFPDLHSELNLSSLELGDSALYFCASSVDHQNIQYFGAGTRLSVL.

This chain connects TRBV5-1 to TRBJ2-1; weak D call: TRBD2 (6 bases). Between the trimmed V and J ends, which lost 2 bases and 4 bases, there was a span of 16 bases. CDR1 and CDR2 (germline): SGHRS, YFSETQ. The CDR3 contains 16 residues. In DNA, the CDR3 is TGCGCCAGCAGCTTCGGAGGGTCTTTGGTATACAATGAGCAGTTCTTC. Its protein product is CASSFGGSLVYNEQFF. The full variable domain, in which reference TRBV5-1 and TRBJ2-1 provide the parts outside the CDR3, is KAGVTQTPRYLIKTRGQQVTLSCSPISGHRSVSWYQQTPGQGLQFLFEYFSETQRNKGNFPGRFSGRQFSNSRSEMNVSTLELGDSALYLCASSFGGSLVYNEQFFGPGTRLTVL.

The CDR3 DNA reads as TGTGCCAGCAGTCCCGGGATTACAAATCTCTATGGCTACACCTTC. It codes for CASSPGITNLYGYTF. This chain links TRBV6-5 with TRBJ1-2; D is unresolved. Germline V lookup: CDR1 MNHEY, CDR2 SVGAGI. V lost 5 bases, J lost 4 bases, and 17 bases lay in between. CDR3 length: 15 amino acids.

The chain carries TRBV27 and TRBJ1-2, with a tentative D call TRBD1 (6 bases). Germline assignment: CDR1 MNHEY and CDR2 SMNVEV (reference sequence). V lost 7 bases and J lost 6, with 15 bases in between. This CDR3 has 13 residues. CDR3: CASTTGQSDGYTF. The CDR3 DNA sequence: TGTGCCAGCACCACCGGACAGTCCGATGGCTACACCTTC.

The CDR3 here is CASSQERAGADTQYF. Here the CDR3 DNA reads TGCGCCAGCAGCCAAGAGAGAGCGGGCGCAGATACGCAGTATTTT. J is TRBJ2-3 and V is TRBV4-3; weak D call: TRBD2 (6 bases). CDR3 length: 15 amino acids. CDR1 is LGHNA and CDR2 is YSLEER in the germline V gene. V gave up 0 bases and J gave up 4 bases, with 11 bases separating them.

The rearrangement uses TRBV11-3 and TRBJ2-7, with a tentative D call TRBD2 (6 bases). The germline V and J ends were trimmed by 4 bases and 7 bases, with 14 bases remaining between them. CDR3 length equals 13 residues. Germline CDR1 SGHNT, CDR2 YENEEA. CDR3 sequence (DNA): TGTGCCAGCAGCTCGGGAGCGAGAAGGGAGCAGTACTTC. Translation gives CASSSGARREQYF.

The rearrangement links TRBV5-5 to TRBJ2-5; TRBD2 is a possible D gene (5 bases). This CDR3 has 13 residues. Germline V CDR1 and CDR2: SGHKS, YYEKEE (reference sequence). V was clipped by 6 bases and J by 1 base, with 10 bases between them. CDR3 sequence reads: CASTPGVQETQYF. The CDR3 DNA follows: TGTGCCAGCACCCCCGGGGTCCAAGAGACCCAGTACTTC.

The CDR3 DNA reads TGTGCCAGCAGTCCGAGCCCAGCGAACACCGGGGAGCTGTTTTTT. Encoded protein: CASSPSPANTGELFF. The rearrangement joins TRBV27 to TRBJ2-2; D is ambiguous. Trimming cost V 5 bases and J 0 bases, with 10 bases left between them. Germline V gives CDR1 MNHEY, CDR2 SMNVEV (reference sequence). CDR3 length equals 15 residues.

The rearrangement uses TRBV13 and TRBJ2-5; 8 bases fit TRBD2. The J segment lost 6 bases and the V segment lost 5 bases, leaving 11 bases of the junction unmatched. The germline V gene has CDR1 PRHDT and CDR2 FYEKMQ (reference sequence). This CDR3 spans 15 amino acids. In DNA, the CDR3 is TGTGCCAGCAGCCCGGCTGTCGGGAGGGAGAAGACCCAGTACTTC. Protein sequence: CASSPAVGREKTQYF.

This chain joins TRBV28 and TRBJ2-7; tentative D call: TRBD1 (5 bases). Trimming took off 5 bases at V and 3 bases at J, with 11 bases between the two ends. CDR1 MDHEN and CDR2 SYDVKM come from the germline V gene. The CDR3 loop spans 13 amino acids. CDR3 in DNA: TGTGCCAGCAGTCCCGACAGAAACTACGAGCAGTACTTC. This gives the protein CASSPDRNYEQYF.

This clone was recorded once. CDR3 coding DNA: TGCGCCAGCAGCAGGACAGCTCTTGGCGGCTACACCTTC. This encodes CASSRTALGGYTF. The chain employs TRBV5-1 and TRBJ1-2; TRBD1 might be the D (6 bases). CDR3 length: 13 amino acids. CDR1 and CDR2 from the germline V gene are SGHRS and YFSETQ. The V end was cut by 4 bases, the J end by 8 bases, with 15 bases between. Combining the CDR3 with reference TRBV5-1 and TRBJ1-2 gives the whole variable domain KAGVTQTPRYLIKTRGQQVTLSCSPISGHRSVSWYQQTPGQGLQFLFEYFSETQRNKGNFPGRFSGRQFSNSRSEMNVSTLELGDSALYLCASSRTALGGYTFGSGTRLTVV.

The rearrangement links TRBV30 to TRBJ2-7; D may be TRBD1 (5 bases). The V and J ends lost 3 bases and 2 bases respectively, with 11 bases between them. The CDR3 is made up of 13 amino acids. CDR1 is GTSNPN and CDR2 is SVGIG in the germline V gene (reference sequence). The CDR3 DNA reads as TGTGCCTGGAGCCTATGGGGCGCCTACGAGCAGTACTTC. This encodes CAWSLWGAYEQYF.

In its sample, this clone was seen once. The chain employs TRBV6-5 and TRBJ2-2, with 8 nucleotides matching TRBD1. The germline V gene has CDR1 MNHEY and CDR2 SVGAGI. The junction had 8 bases not matched to a gene; V was cut back by 6 bases and J by 5 bases. The CDR3 covers 15 residues. The CDR3 sequence: CASSHQGAGTGELFF. CDR3 DNA sequence: TGTGCCAGCAGCCACCAGGGGGCGGGTACCGGGGAGCTGTTTTTT.

The rearrangement joins TRBV5-8 to TRBJ1-5, with 7 bases matching TRBD1. Looked up from germline, CDR1 is SGHTS and CDR2 is YDEGEE. The CDR3 is 15 residues long. J lost 7 bases, V lost 0 bases, and 7 bases had no gene match. CDR3 loop: CASSLGRQGIQPQHF. The CDR3 DNA reads as TGTGCCAGCAGCTTGGGTCGACAGGGAATCCAGCCCCAGCATTTT.

This clone came up once. The rearrangement links TRBV18 to TRBJ1-1; 7 bases line up with TRBD1. Germline CDR1 is KGHSH and CDR2 is LQKENI. This CDR3 is 15 amino acids long. V was pared by 6 bases and J by 0 bases, with 7 bases of the junction left unmatched. The DNA for the CDR3 is TGTGCCAGCTCCCGGGACAGAACTCTGAACACTGAAGCTTTCTTT. Translation gives CASSRDRTLNTEAFF. The full variable domain, rest sourced from reference TRBV18 and TRBJ1-1, is NAGVMQNPRHLVRRRGQEARLRCSPMKGHSHVYWYRQLPEEGLKFMVYLQKENIIDESGMPKERFSAEFPKEGPSILRIQQVVRGDSAAYFCASSRDRTLNTEAFFGQGTRLTVV.

The chain recombines TRBV19 with TRBJ1-3; no firm D call. The CDR3 extends over 14 amino acids. Between the trimmed V and J ends, which lost 10 bases and 0 bases, there was a span of 13 bases. CDR1 is LNHDA, CDR2 SQIVND, per germline (reference sequence). This CDR3 reads CATQDLSSGNTIYF. CDR3 nucleotide sequence: TGTGCCACCCAGGACCTAAGCTCTGGAAACACCATATATTTT.

The V gene is TRBV5-8, the J gene TRBJ2-7; D is unresolved. CDR3 length equals 12 residues. V lost 4 bases and J 6 bases, leaving 11 bases between the germline ends. The germline V gene has CDR1 SGHTS and CDR2 YDEGEE. CDR3 sequence: CASSGLRAEQYF. CDR3 in DNA: TGTGCCAGCAGCGGCTTAAGGGCCGAGCAGTACTTC.

The V call is TRBV5-5, the J call TRBJ1-4, with D uncertain. V shed 0 bases and J shed 7 bases, with 10 bases lying between them. The V gene's germline CDR1 is SGHKS and CDR2 YYEKEE (reference sequence). The CDR3 is 14 amino acids. The CDR3, as DNA: TGTGCCAGCAGCTTGGAACGCGGTGGTGAAAAACTGTTTTTT. The encoded protein is CASSLERGGEKLFF.

Concerning this clone: One end of the junction is discordant with germline, which a read error may explain. The chain combines TRBV6-5 with TRBJ2-7; TRBD1 aligns across 8 bases. The CDR3 runs 11 residues. From germline, CDR1 is MNHEY and CDR2 SVGAGI. The CDR3 here is CASSSVTGARF. For the CDR3, the DNA is TGTGCCAGCAGTTCCGTGACAGGGGCCCGCTTC.

The V and J genes are TRBV11-2 and TRBJ2-7; no definite D call. V was pared by 5 bases and J by 3 bases, with 14 bases between. The CDR3 runs 14 residues. Germline V gene data show CDR1 as SGHAT and CDR2 as FQNNGV. The CDR3 loop is CASSPGWADYEQYF. The CDR3 bases are TGTGCCAGCAGCCCCGGGTGGGCCGACTACGAGCAGTACTTC.

The chain employs TRBV30 and TRBJ2-3, with TRBD2 as a possible D gene (6 bases). CDR1 and CDR2 from the germline V gene are GTSNPN and SVGIG (reference sequence). V was trimmed by 0 bases and J by 3 bases, leaving 10 bases between them. CDR3 length: 14 residues. The CDR3 region is CAWSVGGITDTQYF. CDR3 nucleotide sequence: TGTGCCTGGAGTGTCGGGGGTATTACAGATACGCAGTATTTT.

In its sample, this clone was seen once. The rearrangement links TRBV5-1 to TRBJ2-7, with TRBD2 as a possible D gene (5 bases). The CDR3 length is 16 residues. V was clipped by 0 bases and J by 3 bases, with 16 bases between them. Germline CDR1 and CDR2: SGHRS and YFSETQ. The CDR3 nucleotides read TGCGCCAGCAGCTTGGTTAGGTGGGAGAAAGGCTACGAGCAGTACTTC. Its protein is CASSLVRWEKGYEQYF.

V gene TRBV19 combines with J gene TRBJ2-1; D is unresolved. This CDR3 is 13 amino acids long. Trimming left V 4 bases short and J 5 bases short, with 9 bases between. Per germline, CDR1 LNHDA and CDR2 SQIVND (reference sequence). The CDR3 reads CASSRNKDNEQFF. In nucleotides, the CDR3 is TGTGCCAGTAGTAGGAACAAGGACAATGAGCAGTTCTTC.

This chain connects TRBV19 to TRBJ1-5, with D perhaps matching TRBD1 (5 bases). Germline V CDR1 and CDR2: LNHDA, SQIVND (reference sequence). This CDR3 region has 15 residues. Deletions cut 3 bases from V and 4 bases from J, with 13 bases between. The CDR3: CASSMTGVGNQPQHF. CDR3 DNA: TGTGCCAGTAGTATGACGGGGGTGGGGAATCAGCCCCAGCATTTT.

The chain recombines TRBV7-2 with TRBJ2-7; D gene unclear. Trimming took off 1 base at V and 6 bases at J, with 4 bases between the two ends. This CDR3 spans 11 amino acids. Germline V CDR1 and CDR2: SGHTA, FQGNSA. The CDR3 loop is CASSLVGEQYF. The CDR3 nucleotides are TGTGCCAGCAGCTTAGTGGGCGAGCAGTACTTC. The entire variable domain, with the rest obtained from reference TRBV7-2 and TRBJ2-7, is as follows: GAGVSQSPSNKVTEKGKDVELRCDPISGHTALYWYRQSLGQGLEFLIYFQGNSAPDKSGLPSDRFSAERTGGSVSTLTIQRTQQEDSAVYLCASSLVGEQYFGPGTRLTVT.